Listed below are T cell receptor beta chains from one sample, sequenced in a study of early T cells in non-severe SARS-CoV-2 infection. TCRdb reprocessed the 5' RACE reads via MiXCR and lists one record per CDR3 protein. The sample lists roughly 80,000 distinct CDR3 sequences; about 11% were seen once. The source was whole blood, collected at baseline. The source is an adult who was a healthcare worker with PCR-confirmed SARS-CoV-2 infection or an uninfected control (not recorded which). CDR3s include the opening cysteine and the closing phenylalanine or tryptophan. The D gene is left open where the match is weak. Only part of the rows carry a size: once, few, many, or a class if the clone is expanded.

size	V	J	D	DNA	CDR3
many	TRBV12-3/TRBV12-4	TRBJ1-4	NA	TGTGCCAGCACCGAGACAGTCCAAAATGAAAAACTGTTTTTT	CASTETVQNEKLFF
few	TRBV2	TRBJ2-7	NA	TGTGCCATCCACTCTTCCTACGAGCAGTACTTC	CAIHSSYEQYF
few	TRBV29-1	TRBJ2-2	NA	TGCAGCGTTGGGGGATATCTGAACACCGGGGAGCTGTTTTTT	CSVGGYLNTGELFF
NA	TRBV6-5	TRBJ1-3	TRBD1	TGTGCCAGCAGTTACTCGAGACAGGGAGGAGGAAACACCATATATTTT	CASSYSRQGGGNTIYF
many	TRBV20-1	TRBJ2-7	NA	TGCAGTGCTAGAGATTTGGTTGAGGGGGGTTTAGCCTACGAGCAGTACTTC	CSARDLVEGGLAYEQYF
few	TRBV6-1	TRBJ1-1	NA	TGTGCCAGCAACCCGCAGGCGAACACTGAAGCTTTCTTT	CASNPQANTEAFF
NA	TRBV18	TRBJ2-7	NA	TGTGCCAGCTCACCTCATTTTCAAGGCGAGCAGTACTTC	CASSPHFQGEQYF
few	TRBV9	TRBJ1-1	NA	TGTGCCAGCAGCGTAGCTCCAGAATTCTCTGAAGCTTTCTTT	CASSVAPEFSEAFF
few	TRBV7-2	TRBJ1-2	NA	TGTGCCAGCAGCTTTTTAGGAAGGGATCCGTATGGCTACACCTTC	CASSFLGRDPYGYTF
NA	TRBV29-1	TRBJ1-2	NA	TGCAGCGTTGCCGACAGAGCCTATGGCTACACCTTC	CSVADRAYGYTF
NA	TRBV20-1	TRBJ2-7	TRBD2	TGCAGTGGACGAGGAAATCTGGCGGGGGGTACCTACGAGCAGTACTTC	CSGRGNLAGGTYEQYF
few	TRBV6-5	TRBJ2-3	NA	TGTGCCAGCACAGGGAGCACAGATACGCAGTATTTT	CASTGSTDTQYF
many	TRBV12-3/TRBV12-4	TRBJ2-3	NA	TGTGCCAGCAGTCCCTCCCGGGTGGATACGCAGTATTTT	CASSPSRVDTQYF
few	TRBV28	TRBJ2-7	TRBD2	TGTGCCAGCAGTCCGGGGACTAGCGGCTACGAGCAGTACTTC	CASSPGTSGYEQYF
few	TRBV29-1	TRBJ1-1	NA	TGCAGCGTTGCCACCCCGAACACTGAAGCTTTCTTT	CSVATPNTEAFF
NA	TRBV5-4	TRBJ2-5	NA	TGTGCCAGCAGCGATCTCCCTGCGGGATACCAAGAGACCCAGTACTTC	CASSDLPAGYQETQYF
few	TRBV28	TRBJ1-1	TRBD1	TGTGCCAGCAGTCTTTTGGGGGACAGGGACAAGAATGAAGCTTTCTTT	CASSLLGDRDKNEAFF
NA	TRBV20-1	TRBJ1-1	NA	TGCAGTGCTAAGCAGGGATTAGCCACTGAAGCTTTCTTT	CSAKQGLATEAFF
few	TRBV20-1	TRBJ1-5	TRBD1	TGCAGTGCTCGGACAGGGGGAATGGGTCAGCCCCAGCATTTT	CSARTGGMGQPQHF
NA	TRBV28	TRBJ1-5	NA	TGTGCCAGCAGTTTATGGAGCCAGGGATTCCCTTATAGCAATCAGCCCCAGCATTTT	CASSLWSQGFPYSNQPQHF
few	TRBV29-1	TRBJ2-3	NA	TGCAGCGCACGGAGGACAGATACGCAGTATTTT	CSARRTDTQYF
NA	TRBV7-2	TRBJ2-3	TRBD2	TGTGCCAGCAGCACACTAGCGGGGGAGCACGATACGCAGTATTTT	CASSTLAGEHDTQYF
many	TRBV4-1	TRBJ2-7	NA	TGCGCCAGCAGCCATTTCTACGAGCAGTACTTC	CASSHFYEQYF
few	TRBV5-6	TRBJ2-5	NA	TGTGCCAGCCGCGGACCCCGAGGGGGTGGTGAGACCCAGTACTTC	CASRGPRGGGETQYF
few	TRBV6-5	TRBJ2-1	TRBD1	TGTGCCAGCAGTTCGGGGACAGGGTACAATGAGCAGTTCTTC	CASSSGTGYNEQFF
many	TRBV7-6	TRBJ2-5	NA	TGTGCCAGCAGCTTAGCGTTGGGCCCCCAGGAGACCCAGTACTTC	CASSLALGPQETQYF
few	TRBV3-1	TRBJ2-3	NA	TGTGCCAGCAGCCAAGATGGGGGCAAGACAGATACGCAGTATTTT	CASSQDGGKTDTQYF
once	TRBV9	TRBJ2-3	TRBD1	TGTGCCAGCAGCCCAACGGCTACAGGGGCTCTGGATACGCAGTATTTT	CASSPTATGALDTQYF
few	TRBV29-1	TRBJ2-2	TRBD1	TGCAGCGTGCGGCTGGGACAGGGAAACACCGGGGAGCTGTTTTTT	CSVRLGQGNTGELFF
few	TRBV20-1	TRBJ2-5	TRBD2	TGCAGTGCTACCCGGGGGGACGGAGAGACCCAGTACTTC	CSATRGDGETQYF
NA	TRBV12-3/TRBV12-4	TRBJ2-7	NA	TGTGCCAGCAGTAGAACACACGAGCAGTACTTC	CASSRTHEQYF
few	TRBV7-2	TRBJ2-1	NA	TGTGCCAGCACCCTAAGAGCGTCGTGGAATGAGCAGTTCTTC	CASTLRASWNEQFF
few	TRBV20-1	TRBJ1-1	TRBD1	TGCAGTGCTGACAGGGCGGGCACTGAAGCTTTCTTT	CSADRAGTEAFF
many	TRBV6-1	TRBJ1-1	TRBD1	TGTGCCAGCAGTGCCAGCAAGGGGGCGAGCACTGAAGCTTTCTTT	CASSASKGASTEAFF
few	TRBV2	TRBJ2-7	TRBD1	TGTGCCAGCAGTTCCGACAGGGGATCCTACGAGCAGTACTTC	CASSSDRGSYEQYF
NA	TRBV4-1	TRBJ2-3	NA	TGCGCCAGCAGCCAAGGGACCGACTATAGCACAGATACGCAGTATTTT	CASSQGTDYSTDTQYF
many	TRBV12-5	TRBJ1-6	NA	TGTGCTAGTGGAATAGGGAGCTCCTATAATTCACCCCTCCACTTT	CASGIGSSYNSPLHF
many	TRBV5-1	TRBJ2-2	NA	TGCGCCAGCAGCTACACCACGGGCACCGGGGAGCTGTTTTTT	CASSYTTGTGELFF
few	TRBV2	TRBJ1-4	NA	TGTGCCACCAGGAGTTCAGGGGTTGAAAAACTGTTTTTT	CATRSSGVEKLFF
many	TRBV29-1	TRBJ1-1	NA	TGCAGCGTCAAAGACACGATTGAAGCTTTCTTT	CSVKDTIEAFF
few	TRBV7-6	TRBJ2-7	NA	TGTGCCAGCAGCTTAGGCGGGAACTACGAGCAGTACTTC	CASSLGGNYEQYF
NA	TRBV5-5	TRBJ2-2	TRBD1	TGTGCCAGCAGCTTTGACAGGGGGCAAACCGGGGAGCTGTTTTTT	CASSFDRGQTGELFF
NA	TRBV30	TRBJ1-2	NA	TGTGCCTGGAGTGTAGGGGACTATGGCTACACCTTC	CAWSVGDYGYTF
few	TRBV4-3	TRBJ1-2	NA	TGCGCCAGCAGCCAAGATCTTGGCAACTATGGCTACACCTTC	CASSQDLGNYGYTF
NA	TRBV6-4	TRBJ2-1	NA	TGTGCCAGCAGTGTCGGCGGGGAAATCTCCTACAATGAGCAGTTCTTC	CASSVGGEISYNEQFF
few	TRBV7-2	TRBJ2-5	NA	TGTGCCAGCAGCCGGGGACCAAACCAAGAGACCCAGTACTTC	CASSRGPNQETQYF
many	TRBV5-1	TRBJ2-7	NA	TGCGCCAGCAGCTTGGTAGGGGCCGCCGAGCAGTACTTC	CASSLVGAAEQYF